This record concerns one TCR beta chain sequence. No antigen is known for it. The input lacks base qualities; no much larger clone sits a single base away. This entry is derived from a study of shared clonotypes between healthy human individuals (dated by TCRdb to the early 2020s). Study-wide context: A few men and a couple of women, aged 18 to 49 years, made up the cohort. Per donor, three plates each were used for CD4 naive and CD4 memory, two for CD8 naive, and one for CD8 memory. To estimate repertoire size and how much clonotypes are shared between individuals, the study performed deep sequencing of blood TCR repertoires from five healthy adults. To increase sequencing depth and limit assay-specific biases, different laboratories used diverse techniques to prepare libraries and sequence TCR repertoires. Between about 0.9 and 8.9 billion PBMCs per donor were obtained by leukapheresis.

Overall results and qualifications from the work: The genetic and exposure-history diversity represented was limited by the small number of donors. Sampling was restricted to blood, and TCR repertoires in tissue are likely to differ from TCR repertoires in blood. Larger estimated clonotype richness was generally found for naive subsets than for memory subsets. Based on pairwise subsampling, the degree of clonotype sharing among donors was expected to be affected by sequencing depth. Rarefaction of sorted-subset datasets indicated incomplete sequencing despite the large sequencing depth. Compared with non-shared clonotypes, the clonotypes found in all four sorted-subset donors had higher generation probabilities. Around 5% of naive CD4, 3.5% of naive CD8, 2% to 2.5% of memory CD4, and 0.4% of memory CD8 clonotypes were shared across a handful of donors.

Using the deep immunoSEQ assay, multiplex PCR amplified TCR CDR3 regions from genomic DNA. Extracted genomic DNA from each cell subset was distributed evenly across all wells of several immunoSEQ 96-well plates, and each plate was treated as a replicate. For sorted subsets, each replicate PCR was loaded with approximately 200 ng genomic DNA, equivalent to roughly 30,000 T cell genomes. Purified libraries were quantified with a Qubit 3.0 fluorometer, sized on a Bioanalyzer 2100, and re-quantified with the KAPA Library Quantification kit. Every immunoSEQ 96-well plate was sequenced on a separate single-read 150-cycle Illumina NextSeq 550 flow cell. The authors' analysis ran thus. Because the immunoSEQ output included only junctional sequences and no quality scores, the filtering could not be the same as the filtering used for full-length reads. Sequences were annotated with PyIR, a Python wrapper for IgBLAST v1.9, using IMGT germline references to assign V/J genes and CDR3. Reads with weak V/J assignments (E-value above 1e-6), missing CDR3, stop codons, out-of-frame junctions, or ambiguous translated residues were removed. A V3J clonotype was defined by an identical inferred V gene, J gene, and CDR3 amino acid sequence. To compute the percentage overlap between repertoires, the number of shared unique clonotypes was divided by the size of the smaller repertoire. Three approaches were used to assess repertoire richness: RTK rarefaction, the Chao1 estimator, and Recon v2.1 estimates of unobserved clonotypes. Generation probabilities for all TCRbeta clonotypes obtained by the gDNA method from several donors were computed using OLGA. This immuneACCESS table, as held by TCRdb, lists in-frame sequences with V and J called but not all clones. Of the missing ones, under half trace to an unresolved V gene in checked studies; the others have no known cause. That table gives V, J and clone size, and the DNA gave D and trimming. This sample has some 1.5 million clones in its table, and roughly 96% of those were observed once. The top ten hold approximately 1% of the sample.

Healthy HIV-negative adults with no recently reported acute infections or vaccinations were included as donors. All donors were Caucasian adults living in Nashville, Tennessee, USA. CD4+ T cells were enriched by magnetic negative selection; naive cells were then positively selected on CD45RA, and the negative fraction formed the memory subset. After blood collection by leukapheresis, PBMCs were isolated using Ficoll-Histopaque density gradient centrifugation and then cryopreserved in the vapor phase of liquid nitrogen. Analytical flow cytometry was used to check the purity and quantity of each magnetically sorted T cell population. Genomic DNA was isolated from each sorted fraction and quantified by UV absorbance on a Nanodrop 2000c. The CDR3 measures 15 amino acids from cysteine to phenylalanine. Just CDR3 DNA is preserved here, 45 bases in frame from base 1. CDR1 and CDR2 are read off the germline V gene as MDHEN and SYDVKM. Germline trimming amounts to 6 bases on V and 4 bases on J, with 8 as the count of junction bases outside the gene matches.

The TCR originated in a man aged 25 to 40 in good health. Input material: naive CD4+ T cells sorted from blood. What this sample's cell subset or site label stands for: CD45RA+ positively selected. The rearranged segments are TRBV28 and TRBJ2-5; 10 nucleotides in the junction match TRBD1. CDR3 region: CASSRSGTGVETQYF. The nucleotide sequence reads TGTGCCAGCAGCCGTTCGGGGACAGGGGTAGAGACCCAGTACTTC.